Below are 32 T cell receptor beta chains sequenced from a single sample in a study of blood T cell repertoires in COVID-19. The method was immunoSEQ multiplex PCR; TCRdb's version includes in-frame clones alone and lacks a portion of them. Of approximately 59,000 clones listed, about four fifths are singletons. The sample taken for sequencing was peripheral blood. These receptors originate from a woman older than 75 with acute or convalescent COVID-19.

The V and J genes are TRBV9 and TRBJ2-5, with TRBD2 as a possible D gene (6 bases). V was clipped by 0 bases and J by 5 bases, with 11 bases between them. The CDR3 runs to 14 residues. Germline CDR1 and CDR2: SGDLS and YYNGEE. The DNA of the CDR3 is TGTGCCAGCAGCGTAGATCCGGGGGTGGAGACCCAGTACTTC. Amino acids: CASSVDPGVETQYF.

The chain has TRBV18 and TRBJ2-3; the match to TRBD2 covers 9 bases. Germline CDR1 KGHSH, CDR2 LQKENI. V gave up 2 bases and J gave up 7 bases; unmatched junction bases: 7. The CDR3 extends over 15 amino acids. CDR3 nucleotides: TGTGCCAGCTCACCAGGTAGCGGGGGAGGAAATACGCAGTATTTT. This sequence encodes CASSPGSGGGNTQYF.

The chain uses TRBV18 and TRBJ2-3; D unclear. Germline CDR1 and CDR2: KGHSH and LQKENI. Trimming took 2 bases from V and 4 from J, leaving 7 bases between them. CDR3 size: 13 residues. CDR3 loop: CASSPRGADTQYF. CDR3 nucleotides: TGTGCCAGCTCACCAAGAGGAGCAGATACGCAGTATTTT.

The table lists this clone with a count of one. The chain has TRBV7-2 and TRBJ2-5, with 13 positions matching TRBD2. CDR1 is SGHTA, CDR2 FQGNSA, per germline. This CDR3 has 16 residues. V lost 3 bases to trimming and J lost 2 bases; unmatched junction nucleotides: 3. The CDR3, as DNA: TGTGCCAGCAGCTTCACTAGCGGGGGGGCGCAAGAGACCCAGTACTTC. Amino acid sequence: CASSFTSGGAQETQYF.

The chain links TRBV21-1 to TRBJ2-7; the table's D call, TRBD2, has no DNA check behind it. TRBV21-1 is recorded as a pseudogene. The CDR3 has 16 residues. The CDR3 loop is CASSKVQRGGVNEQYF. Here the CDR3 DNA reads TGTGCCAGCAGCAAAGTACAGCGGGGGGGCGTAAACGAGCAGTACTTC.

The chain recombines TRBV5-1 with TRBJ2-7, with TRBD1 matching over 7 bases. Germline V lookup: CDR1 SGHRS, CDR2 YFSETQ. This CDR3 contains 15 residues. V shed 0 bases and J 0 bases; nucleotides not matched to a gene: 3. The CDR3 sequence is CASSLGGGGSYEQYF. CDR3 DNA: TGCGCCAGCAGCTTGGGAGGGGGCGGCTCCTACGAGCAGTACTTC.

The gene calls are TRBV10-2 and TRBJ2-7, with TRBD2 identical over 15 bases. The CDR3 contains 18 residues. Germline trimming cut 5 bases from V and 1 base from J; bases unmatched to any gene: 9. Germline V gene sequence: CDR1 WSHSY, CDR2 SAAADI. The CDR3 spells CASSRTSGGAYQSYEQYF. DNA of the CDR3: TGCGCCAGCAGTCGGACTAGCGGGGGGGCCTATCAGTCCTACGAGCAGTACTTC.

The J gene is TRBJ2-1, the V gene TRBV30, with D hard to call. V lost 5 bases to trimming and J lost 4 bases, with 6 bases between them. CDR1 and CDR2 (germline): GTSNPN, SVGIG (reference sequence). This CDR3 contains 11 residues. The CDR3 DNA reads as TGTGCCTGGGAACAGTACAATGAGCAGTTCTTC. Protein sequence: CAWEQYNEQFF.

V usage is TRBV11-2 and J usage is TRBJ2-1, with TRBD2 identical over 9 bases. The CDR3 has 15 residues. The germline CDR1 and CDR2 sequences are SGHAT and FQNNGV. The ends lost 3 bases at V and 6 bases at J; junction bases unmatched: 6. The CDR3 nucleotides are TGTGCCAGCAGCTTTGGTAGCGGGAGATCCAATGAGCAGTTCTTC. It yields the protein CASSFGSGRSNEQFF.

In this sample, this clone turned up a few times. The chain joins TRBV18 to TRBJ1-2; D gene uncertain. Trimming stripped 0 bases from V and 2 bases from J, with 7 bases between. The germline V gene has CDR1 KGHSH and CDR2 LQKENI. The CDR3 runs to 14 residues. CDR3 sequence reads: CASSPPSVNYGYTF. In nucleotides, the CDR3 is TGTGCCAGCTCACCACCATCCGTCAACTATGGCTACACCTTC.

V is TRBV16 and J is TRBJ1-2; tentative D call: TRBD1 (6 bases). V gave up 0 bases and J gave up 8 bases, with 13 bases separating them. The CDR3 runs 14 residues. Per the germline V gene, CDR1 is KGHSY and CDR2 is FQNENV. CDR3: CASSQSTGIGGYTF. CDR3 nucleotide sequence: TGTGCCAGCAGCCAATCAACAGGGATTGGGGGCTACACCTTC. Full variable domain (missing parts from reference TRBV16 and TRBJ1-2): GEEVAQTPKHLVRGEGQKAKLYCAPIKGHSYVFWYQQVLKNEFKFLISFQNENVFDETGMPKERFSAKCLPNSPCSLEIQATKLEDSAVYFCASSQSTGIGGYTFGSGTRLTVV.

The rearrangement uses TRBV11-3 and TRBJ2-5, with D possibly being TRBD2 (6 bases). V was trimmed by 4 bases and J by 5 bases, leaving 17 bases between them. This CDR3 is 15 amino acids long. CDR1 and CDR2 from the germline V gene are SGHNT and YENEEA. CDR3 nucleotides: TGTGCCAGCAGCTCGGGGACTGGCCGACGGGAGACCCAGTACTTC. The encoded protein is CASSSGTGRRETQYF.

This chain links TRBV7-2 with TRBJ2-7, with D possibly matching TRBD2 (6 bases). This CDR3 has 15 amino acids. V was pared by 2 bases and J by 0 bases, with 11 bases between. Per the germline V gene, CDR1 is SGHTA and CDR2 is FQGNSA. The CDR3, as DNA: TGTGCCAGCAGCTTAAGCTCCGGGAGCTCCTACGAGCAGTACTTC. Residues: CASSLSSGSSYEQYF.

CDR3 residues: CASSVSVVGYTF. CDR3 nucleotides: TGTGCCAGCAGTGTCAGCGTGGTGGGCTACACCTTC. The V call is TRBV12-3 or TRBV12-4, the J call TRBJ1-2; D call uncertain. The V end was cut by 5 bases, the J end by 8 bases, with 12 bases between. This CDR3 comprises 12 residues.

The gene calls are TRBV11-1 and TRBJ2-3; TRBD2 agrees at 10 bases. Germline loops: CDR1 SGHAT, CDR2 FQDESV (reference sequence). Unmatched junction bases numbered 6, after V lost 5 bases and J lost 1 base. The CDR3 is 16 amino acids. The CDR3 DNA sequence: TGTGCCAGCAGCACCAGCGGGAGGGGCGGCACAGATACGCAGTATTTT. Its protein product is CASSTSGRGGTDTQYF.

The gene calls are TRBV20-1 and TRBJ2-7; D unclear. Germline V CDR1 and CDR2: DFQATT, SNEGSKA (reference sequence). Trimming took 3 bases from V and 6 from J, leaving 21 bases between them. The CDR3 totals 15 residues. CDR3 DNA sequence: TGCAGTGCTAGTCACCCCGAGGCTCCTAAAACCGAGCAGTACTTC. Its protein is CSASHPEAPKTEQYF.

The chain couples TRBV12-5 to TRBJ2-3; possibly TRBD2 for D (6 bases). V was pared by 5 bases and J by 6 bases, with 15 bases between. This CDR3 spans 14 amino acids. Germline values: CDR1 LGHNT, CDR2 FRNRAP. DNA of the CDR3: TGTGCTAGTGGTCCGGGGTTCGCGGGGGATACGCAGTATTTT. This gives the protein CASGPGFAGDTQYF.

V and J are TRBV10-3 and TRBJ1-2; possibly TRBD1 for D (5 bases). CDR3 size: 14 residues. V gave up 6 bases and J gave up 4 bases, with 15 bases separating them. Germline assignment: CDR1 ENHRY and CDR2 SYGVKD. The CDR3 region is CAIRGQDKAYGYTF. The CDR3 coding sequence is TGTGCCATCAGGGGCCAGGACAAGGCCTATGGCTACACCTTC.

As DNA, the CDR3 is TGTGCCTGGAGTGCGGGACAGTCTTGGTCTGAAGCTTTCTTT. Its translation: CAWSAGQSWSEAFF. This chain uses TRBV30 with TRBJ1-1, with TRBD1 identical over 7 bases. Germline trimming cut 1 base from V and 6 bases from J; bases unmatched to any gene: 8. In germline, CDR1 is GTSNPN, CDR2 SVGIG (reference sequence). The CDR3 length is 14 residues. Full variable domain (rest looked up from reference TRBV30 and TRBJ1-1): SQTIHQWPATLVQPVGSPLSLECTVEGTSNPNLYWYRQAAGRGLQLLFYSVGIGQISSEVPQNLSASRPQDRQFILSSKKLLLSDSGFYLCAWSAGQSWSEAFFGQGTRLTVV.

V and J are TRBV5-1 and TRBJ1-4, with D unclear. CDR1 SGHRS and CDR2 YFSETQ come from the germline V gene. The V end was cut by 2 bases, the J end by 0 bases, with 5 bases between. The CDR3 consists of 14 residues. The CDR3 loop reads CASSFRATNEKLFF. The CDR3 DNA reads as TGCGCCAGCAGCTTCCGGGCAACTAATGAAAAACTGTTTTTT. Combining the CDR3 with reference TRBV5-1 and TRBJ1-4 gives the whole variable domain KAGVTQTPRYLIKTRGQQVTLSCSPISGHRSVSWYQQTPGQGLQFLFEYFSETQRNKGNFPGRFSGRQFSNSRSEMNVSTLELGDSALYLCASSFRATNEKLFFGSGTQLSVL.

The V gene is TRBV6-4, the J gene TRBJ1-1; the D is unclear. CDR1 is MRHNA, CDR2 SNTAGT, per germline. The CDR3 sequence is 14 residues long. Trimming took 0 bases from V and 0 from J, leaving 5 bases between them. CDR3 nucleotides: TGTGCCAGCAGTGACTCACACATGAACACTGAAGCTTTCTTT. Amino acids: CASSDSHMNTEAFF.

This chain's CDR3 is CASSIPLAGAHRELFF. The CDR3 DNA reads TGTGCCAGTAGTATCCCCCTGGCGGGGGCCCACCGGGAGCTGTTTTTT. V usage is TRBV19 and J usage is TRBJ2-2; perhaps TRBD2 as D (7 bases). The V end was cut by 3 bases, the J end by 9 bases, with 20 bases between. The CDR3 consists of 16 residues. CDR1 is LNHDA, CDR2 SQIVND, per germline (reference sequence).

The chain is built from TRBV6-5 and TRBJ1-5; possibly TRBD1 for D (5 bases). CDR1 is MNHEY and CDR2 is SVGAGI in the germline V gene. The V and J ends lost 5 bases and 1 base respectively, with 9 bases between them. This CDR3 spans 14 amino acids. The CDR3 DNA reads TGTGCCAGCAGTCCGGAGGGGAGCAATCAGCCCCAGCATTTT. This translates into CASSPEGSNQPQHF.

V is TRBV7-2 and J is TRBJ2-5; 8 bases are a match to TRBD2. CDR3 size: 15 residues. Germline CDR1 reads SGHTA; CDR2 reads FQGNSA. J gave up 2 bases and V 5 bases, and 7 bases lay outside the gene matches. The CDR3 bases are TGTGCCAGCAGCCGGGGGGGACCTACACAAGAGACCCAGTACTTC. As protein: CASSRGGPTQETQYF.

V usage is TRBV28 and J usage is TRBJ1-5; no reliable D call. CDR3 length: 14 residues. Germline V CDR1 and CDR2: MDHEN, SYDVKM. The ends were cut back, 3 bases at V and 2 bases at J, with 8 bases in the middle. The CDR3, as DNA: TGTGCCAGCAGTTTTTGGCAGGGCAATCAGCCCCAGCATTTT. This translates into CASSFWQGNQPQHF.

This clone was detected only a few times. The V gene is TRBV18, the J gene TRBJ1-1; D might be TRBD1 (5 bases). Germline values: CDR1 KGHSH, CDR2 LQKENI. There are 15 residues in the CDR3. Deletions cut 1 base from V and 4 bases from J, with 13 bases between. The CDR3 reads CASSPQGVGGTEAFF. The CDR3 nucleotides read TGTGCCAGCTCACCACAAGGGGTGGGAGGCACTGAAGCTTTCTTT.

The chain links TRBV30 to TRBJ2-1; D ambiguous. Per germline, CDR1 GTSNPN and CDR2 SVGIG (reference sequence). The CDR3 is 14 residues long. V gave up 1 base and J gave up 6 bases, with 13 bases separating them. CDR3 sequence reads: CAWSGIGVINEQFF. CDR3 nucleotide sequence: TGTGCCTGGAGTGGAATCGGAGTTATCAATGAGCAGTTCTTC.

This sequence joins TRBV4-1 and TRBJ1-6; D unresolved. V lost 0 bases and J lost 7, with 13 bases in between. CDR1 MGHRA and CDR2 YSYEKL come from the germline V gene. This CDR3 has 16 residues. Written as DNA, the CDR3 is TGCGCCAGCAGCCAAGAAGCCAGATTGGGCAATTCACCCCTCCACTTT. Its translation is CASSQEARLGNSPLHF.

The V call is TRBV5-1, the J call TRBJ2-6; D ambiguous. The CDR3 totals 16 residues. The V gene lost 4 bases and the J gene lost 0 bases, with 11 bases spanning the gap. CDR1 and CDR2 (germline): SGHRS, YFSETQ. This CDR3 reads CASSKEPGSGANVLTF. In nucleotides, the CDR3 is TGCGCCAGCAGCAAAGAGCCGGGCTCTGGGGCCAACGTCCTGACTTTC. Full variable domain (remainder filled in from reference TRBV5-1 and TRBJ2-6): KAGVTQTPRYLIKTRGQQVTLSCSPISGHRSVSWYQQTPGQGLQFLFEYFSETQRNKGNFPGRFSGRQFSNSRSEMNVSTLELGDSALYLCASSKEPGSGANVLTFGAGSRLTVL.

This chain connects TRBV30 to TRBJ1-1; D uncertain. V was pared by 0 bases and J by 4 bases, with 9 bases between. Germline V gene lookup returns CDR1 GTSNPN and CDR2 SVGIG (reference sequence). This CDR3 is 13 amino acids long. CDR3 bases: TGTGCCTGGAGTGTTAAAGGGAGCACTGAAGCTTTCTTT. This codes for CAWSVKGSTEAFF.

The chain has TRBV19 and TRBJ2-7, with D maybe TRBD2 (6 bases). Germline V lookup: CDR1 LNHDA, CDR2 SQIVND (reference sequence). The V gene lost 6 bases and the J gene lost 2 bases, with 17 bases spanning the gap. The CDR3 is 15 residues long. The CDR3 here is CASSPVGTGTYEQYF. CDR3 sequence (DNA): TGTGCCAGTAGCCCCGTCGGGACTGGGACCTACGAGCAGTACTTC. The whole variable domain, filled in from reference TRBV19 and TRBJ2-7, reads DGGITQSPKYLFRKEGQNVTLSCEQNLNHDAMYWYRQDPGQGLRLIYYSQIVNDFQKGDIAEGYSVSREKKESFPLTVTSAQKNPTAFYLCASSPVGTGTYEQYFGPGTRLTVT.

This chain's CDR3 is CASSPPQEQFF. The CDR3 bases are TGTGCCAGCAGCCCTCCCCAGGAGCAGTTCTTC. V gene TRBV9 combines with J gene TRBJ2-1; no clear D gene. The CDR3 spans 11 residues. V lost 4 bases and J lost 10, with 9 bases in between. Germline V gives CDR1 SGDLS, CDR2 YYNGEE.